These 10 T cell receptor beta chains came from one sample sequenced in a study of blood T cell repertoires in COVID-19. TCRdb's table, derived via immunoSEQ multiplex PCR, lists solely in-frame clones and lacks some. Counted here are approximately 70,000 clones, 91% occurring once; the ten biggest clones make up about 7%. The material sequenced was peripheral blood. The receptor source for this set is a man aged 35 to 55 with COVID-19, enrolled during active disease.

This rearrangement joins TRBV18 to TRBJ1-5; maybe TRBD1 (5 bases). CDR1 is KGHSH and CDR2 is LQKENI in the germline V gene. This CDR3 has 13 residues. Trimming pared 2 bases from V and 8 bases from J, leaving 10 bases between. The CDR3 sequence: CASSPGAEEPQHF. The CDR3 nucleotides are TGTGCCAGCTCACCAGGGGCCGAGGAGCCCCAGCATTTT.

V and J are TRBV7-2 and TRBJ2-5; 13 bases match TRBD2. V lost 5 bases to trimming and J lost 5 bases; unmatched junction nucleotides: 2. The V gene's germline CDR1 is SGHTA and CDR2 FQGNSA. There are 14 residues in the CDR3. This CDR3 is CASSPGLAGETQYF. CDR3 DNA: TGTGCCAGCAGCCCGGGACTAGCGGGGGAGACCCAGTACTTC.

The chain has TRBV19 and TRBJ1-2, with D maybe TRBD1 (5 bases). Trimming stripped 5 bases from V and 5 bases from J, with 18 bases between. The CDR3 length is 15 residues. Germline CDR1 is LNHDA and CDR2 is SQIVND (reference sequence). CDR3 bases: TGTGCCAGTAGTTCACGATTGGACGGGACTTATGGCTACACCTTC. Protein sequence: CASSSRLDGTYGYTF.

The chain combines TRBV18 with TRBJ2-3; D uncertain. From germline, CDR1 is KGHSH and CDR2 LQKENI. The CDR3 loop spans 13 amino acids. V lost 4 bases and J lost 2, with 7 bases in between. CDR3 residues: CASSRTATDTQYF. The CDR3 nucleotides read TGTGCCAGCTCACGAACTGCCACAGATACGCAGTATTTT.

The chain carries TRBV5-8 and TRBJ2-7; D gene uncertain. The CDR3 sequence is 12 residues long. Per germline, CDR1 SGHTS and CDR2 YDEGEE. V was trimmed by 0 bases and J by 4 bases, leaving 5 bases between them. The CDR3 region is CASSLAFYEQYF. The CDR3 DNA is TGTGCCAGCAGCTTGGCGTTTTACGAGCAGTACTTC. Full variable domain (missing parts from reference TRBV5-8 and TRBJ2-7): EAGVTQSPTHLIKTRGQQATLRCSPISGHTSVYWYQQALGLGLQFLLWYDEGEERNRGNFPPRFSGRQFPNYSSELNVNALELEDSALYLCASSLAFYEQYFGPGTRLTVT.

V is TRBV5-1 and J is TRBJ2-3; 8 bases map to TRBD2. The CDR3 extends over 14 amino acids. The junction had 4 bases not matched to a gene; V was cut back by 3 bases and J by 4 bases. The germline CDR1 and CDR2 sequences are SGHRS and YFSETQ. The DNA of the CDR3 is TGCGCCAGCAGCTGGGGACTAGATTCAGATACGCAGTATTTT. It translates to CASSWGLDSDTQYF.

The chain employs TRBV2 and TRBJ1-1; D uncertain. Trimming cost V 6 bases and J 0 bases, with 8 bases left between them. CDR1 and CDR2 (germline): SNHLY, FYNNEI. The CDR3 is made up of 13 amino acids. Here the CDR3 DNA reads TGTGCCAGCAGCCCCCAGATGAACACTGAAGCTTTCTTT. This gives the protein CASSPQMNTEAFF. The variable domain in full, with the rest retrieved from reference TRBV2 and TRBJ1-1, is EPEVTQTPSHQVTQMGQEVILRCVPISNHLYFYWYRQILGQKVEFLVSFYNNEISEKSEIFDDQFSVERPDGSNFTLKIRSTKLEDSAMYFCASSPQMNTEAFFGQGTRLTVV.

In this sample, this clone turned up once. CDR3 nucleotide sequence: TGTGCCAGCACTAGGGACAGGAACACTGAAGCTTTCTTT. It yields the protein CASTRDRNTEAFF. This chain joins TRBV6-5 and TRBJ1-1, with TRBD1 matching 7 bases. CDR3 length equals 13 residues. CDR1 and CDR2 from the germline V gene are MNHEY and SVGAGI. J gave up 1 base and V 7 bases, and 3 bases lay outside the gene matches.

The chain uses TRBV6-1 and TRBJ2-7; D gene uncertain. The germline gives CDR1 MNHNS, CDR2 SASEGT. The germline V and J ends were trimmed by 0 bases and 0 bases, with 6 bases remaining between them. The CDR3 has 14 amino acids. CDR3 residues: CASSEAMSSYEQYF. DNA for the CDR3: TGTGCCAGCAGTGAAGCTATGAGCTCCTACGAGCAGTACTTC.

CDR3 protein: CASSQGTVVDGYTF. CDR3 nucleotide sequence: TGTGCCAGCAGCCAGGGGACAGTGGTGGATGGCTACACCTTC. V is TRBV14 and J is TRBJ1-2; the match to TRBD1 covers 7 bases. J gave up 6 bases and V 3 bases, and 7 bases lay outside the gene matches. The CDR3 has 14 amino acids. Germline CDR1 is SGHDN and CDR2 is FVKESK.